Many counts were recorded for the clone carrying this T cell receptor beta chain. Its target is not known. Unique molecular identifiers (one per individual cDNA molecule) were attached. Each CDR3 protein gets one entry after TCRdb re-called the 5' RACE reads with MiXCR. This sample yields under 65,000 distinct CDR3 sequences, of which 12% are seen a single time; roughly 3.4% belongs to the top ten. CDR1 and CDR2 (germline): SGHRS, YFSETQ. Losses at the gene ends were 0 bases for V and 4 bases for J; bases not matched to a gene: 5. This CDR3 is 16 amino acids long. This specimen belongs to a study of early T cells in non-severe SARS-CoV-2 infection. In the study overall: The sequenced material was bulk RNA from unsorted whole blood, and its chains were unpaired.

General study results and limits: Missing private and CD4 specificities, VDJdb matching favored anti-spike CD8 responses.

Sequencing was performed on whole blood. The source of this sequence is an adult who was a healthcare worker with PCR-confirmed SARS-CoV-2 infection or an uninfected control (not recorded which). This chain joins TRBV5-1 and TRBJ2-5, with 11 bases fitting TRBD1. CDR3 sequence reads: CASSLDWTGGRETQYF. DNA of the CDR3: TGCGCCAGCAGCTTGGATTGGACAGGGGGCAGAGAGACCCAGTACTTC.